This paragraph reports one T cell receptor (beta chain). Its antigen is not identified. Assay: immunoSEQ multiplex PCR; the TCRdb copy retains only in-frame clones and omits some. The sample records about 70,000 clones, 88% being singletons. This sample is part of a study of T cell responses to AZD1222 COVID-19 vaccine. The study, taken as a whole, reports: AZD1222 recipients seropositive at baseline numbered only six or seven. Clonal diversity was possibly underestimated; the donors were predominantly white British and more often female. Two AZD1222 doses significantly raised spike-specific TCR breadth and depth over controls.

This CDR3 has 14 amino acids. Germline CDR1 is SGHTA and CDR2 is FQGNSA. Trimming at V came to 5 bases and at J to 4 bases, leaving 5 bases not matched to a gene. This specimen consisted of peripheral blood, obtained 28 days after the second dose of the MenACWY control vaccine. The clonotype originates from an adult who received the MenACWY meningococcal vaccine as a control. The J gene is TRBJ2-4, the V gene TRBV7-2; 7 bases map to TRBD1. CDR3 in DNA: TGTGCCAGCAGCGCTCCGGGACAGAAAAACATTCAGTACTTC. It specifies CASSAPGQKNIQYF. Combining the CDR3 with reference TRBV7-2 and TRBJ2-4 gives the whole variable domain GAGVSQSPSNKVTEKGKDVELRCDPISGHTALYWYRQSLGQGLEFLIYFQGNSAPDKSGLPSDRFSAERTGGSVSTLTIQRTQQEDSAVYLCASSAPGQKNIQYFGAGTRLSVL.